The next 11 T cell receptor beta chains were all read from a single sample in a study of T cells in Graves' hyperthyroidism and ophthalmopathy (dated by TCRdb to the late 2010s). Library generation was performed with multiplex PCR. The instrument given in TCRdb is Illumina HiSeq 2000. The TCR beta CDR3 regions were amplified from the RNA transcripts. For the first round of RT-PCR on the TCR CDR3, the HTBI primer set was used together with the Qiagen OneStep RT-PCR kit. The public reads were reanalyzed by TCRdb: fastp trimming at Q25, MiXCR alignment, in-frame beta chains only. Duplicate CDR3 protein sequences are folded into a single record with the most common DNA and genes. In all, the sample holds about 400,000 distinct CDR3 sequences, and roughly 13% of those were seen once. The ten largest clones add up to roughly 4.8% of the sample. The specimen sequenced was blood. These receptors were collected from a woman in her late teens or twenties with Graves' hyperthyroidism.

In the case of this clonotype: It may be a read error: a sequence one base away is much more abundant. V is TRBV6-2 or TRBV6-3 and J is TRBJ1-5, with 7 bases that match TRBD1. Per the germline V gene, CDR1 is MNHEY and CDR2 is SVGEGT. This CDR3 comprises 14 residues. V lost 4 bases, J lost 7 bases, and 7 bases stayed unmatched. The CDR3 is CASSWGQRIQPQHF. The CDR3 bases are TGTGCCAGCAGTTGGGGACAGAGAATACAGCCCCAGCATTTT.

This clonotype was observed a handful of times. The genes are TRBV28 and TRBJ2-5; D is possibly TRBD2 (5 bases). Deletions cut 8 bases from V and 7 bases from J, with 20 bases between. Germline V lookup: CDR1 MDHEN, CDR2 SYDVKM. This CDR3 region has 14 residues. The CDR3 here is CASWRTDGRGTQYF. In DNA, the CDR3 is TGTGCCAGCTGGAGGACGGACGGCAGAGGGACCCAGTACTTC.

In its sample, this clonotype was seen many times. This chain uses TRBV14 with TRBJ2-7, with a weak D call TRBD1 (6 bases). CDR3 length: 14 amino acids. With 2 bases removed from V and 6 bases from J, the gap between germline ends came to 14 bases. Germline CDR1 and CDR2: SGHDN and FVKESK. The DNA for the CDR3 is TGTGCCAGCAGCCAACAAAGACAGGTTGGCGAGCAGTACTTC. Protein product: CASSQQRQVGEQYF.

Many counts were recorded for this clonotype. V usage is TRBV27 and J usage is TRBJ2-7; 8 nucleotides line up with TRBD1. Germline loops: CDR1 MNHEY, CDR2 SMNVEV (reference sequence). Losses at the gene ends were 6 bases for V and 2 bases for J; bases not matched to a gene: 6. CDR3 length equals 14 residues. In DNA, the CDR3 is TGTGCCAGCAGGAGACAGGGGATGGCCTACGAGCAGTACTTC. It encodes CASRRQGMAYEQYF.

The chain has TRBV19 and TRBJ2-4; the D gene is possibly TRBD1 (6 bases). Per germline, CDR1 LNHDA and CDR2 SQIVND (reference sequence). CDR3 length: 13 residues. Trimming cost V 5 bases and J 7 bases, with 12 bases left between them. The CDR3 DNA reads TGTGCCAGTAGTTTTATGGGGGCGAACATTCAGTACTTC. Its protein is CASSFMGANIQYF. The entire variable domain, with the rest obtained from reference TRBV19 and TRBJ2-4, is as follows: DGGITQSPKYLFRKEGQNVTLSCEQNLNHDAMYWYRQDPGQGLRLIYYSQIVNDFQKGDIAEGYSVSREKKESFPLTVTSAQKNPTAFYLCASSFMGANIQYFGAGTRLSVL.

Of note for this clonotype: A read error may be the cause here, since a much bigger clone is one base away. The chain has TRBV6-4 and TRBJ1-4; 9 bases align to TRBD1. Germline values: CDR1 MRHNA, CDR2 SNTAGT. This CDR3 has 16 residues. In nucleotides, the CDR3 is TGTGCCGGCAGTGAGCTCGTCGGGACAGGGAATGAAAAACTGTTTTTT. Its protein is CAGSELVGTGNEKLFF.

This clonotype was counted a few times. The rearrangement uses TRBV30 and TRBJ2-7, with D perhaps TRBD1 (7 bases). Germline CDR1 GTSNPN, CDR2 SVGIG (reference sequence). V was cut by 7 bases and J by 0 bases, with 10 bases left in between. CDR3 length: 12 residues. The CDR3 DNA reads as TGTGCCTTTCAGGGGGGCTCCTACGAGCAGTACTTC. Translated, it gives CAFQGGSYEQYF.

This clonotype was recorded many times. This chain links TRBV20-1 with TRBJ2-7; TRBD1 aligns across 8 bases. J was trimmed by 5 bases and V by 1 base; bases with no gene match: 1. The CDR3 spans 12 residues. Germline V lookup: CDR1 DFQATT, CDR2 SNEGSKA (reference sequence). The DNA for the CDR3 is TGCAGTGCTAGAGGGACAGGGCACGAGCAGTACTTC. Protein: CSARGTGHEQYF.

This chain connects TRBV7-8 to TRBJ1-1; 8 nucleotides match TRBD1. The V segment lost 5 bases and the J segment 4 bases; nucleotides outside the gene matches: 9. The CDR3 loop spans 15 amino acids. The germline V gene encodes CDR1 SGHVS and CDR2 FQNEAQ. In DNA form, the CDR3 reads TGTGCCAGCAGCGGACCGACAGGGGTGGGCACTGAAGCTTTCTTT. Protein: CASSGPTGVGTEAFF.

J is TRBJ1-5 and V is TRBV20-1; D might be TRBD1 (5 bases). This CDR3 region has 13 residues. The germline gives CDR1 DFQATT, CDR2 SNEGSKA (reference sequence). V dropped 3 bases and J dropped 6 bases, with 12 bases sitting between them. The CDR3 DNA reads as TGCAGTGCTAGTGGCGGGGGAGGTCAGCCCCAGCATTTT. Its translation is CSASGGGGQPQHF.

This clonotype was recorded many times. The rearrangement joins TRBV20-1 to TRBJ2-1; the D is unclear. V was trimmed by 3 bases and J by 0 bases, leaving 12 bases between them. The CDR3 runs 15 residues. The germline V gene encodes CDR1 DFQATT and CDR2 SNEGSKA (reference sequence). CDR3 in amino acids: CSASKTSRSYNEQFF. DNA for the CDR3: TGCAGTGCTAGTAAGACATCACGCTCCTACAATGAGCAGTTCTTC.